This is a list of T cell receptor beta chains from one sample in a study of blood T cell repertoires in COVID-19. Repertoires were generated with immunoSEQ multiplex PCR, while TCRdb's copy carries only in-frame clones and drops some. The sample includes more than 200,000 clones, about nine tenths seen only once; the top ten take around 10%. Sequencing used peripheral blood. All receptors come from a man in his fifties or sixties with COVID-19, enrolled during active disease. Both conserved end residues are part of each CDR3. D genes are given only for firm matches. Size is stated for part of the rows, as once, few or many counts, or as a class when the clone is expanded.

CDR3nt: TGTGCCAGCAGCACGACAGGGGAAAAAGGCTACACCTTC
CDR3aa: CASSTTGEKGYTF
abundance: -
d_gene: TRBD1
v_gene: TRBV5-4
j_gene: TRBJ1-2

CDR3nt: TGTGCCAGCAGCCAGTCCCCGGGACTAGCTGACGGCGAGCAGTTCTTC
CDR3aa: CASSQSPGLADGEQFF
abundance: few
d_gene: TRBD2
v_gene: TRBV4-2
j_gene: TRBJ2-1

CDR3nt: TGTGCCAGCAGCTTAGTAAGCGGGGGCTCGGTGACCCAGTACTTC
CDR3aa: CASSLVSGGSVTQYF
abundance: -
d_gene: TRBD2
v_gene: TRBV7-2
j_gene: TRBJ2-5

CDR3nt: TGTGCCATCAGAATGGCAGGGGAGAACACTGAAGCTTTCTTT
CDR3aa: CAIRMAGENTEAFF
abundance: few
d_gene: -
v_gene: TRBV10-3
j_gene: TRBJ1-1

CDR3nt: TGTGCCAGCAGCCAAGACCGGCTAGCGGGCTTCGGAGATACGCAGTATTTT
CDR3aa: CASSQDRLAGFGDTQYF
abundance: -
d_gene: TRBD2
v_gene: TRBV3-1/TRBV3-2
j_gene: TRBJ2-3

CDR3nt: TGCGCCAGCAGCCCCGGGGGGCAGGGGGCGGGTTACGAGCAGTACTTC
CDR3aa: CASSPGGQGAGYEQYF
abundance: -
d_gene: -
v_gene: TRBV5-1
j_gene: TRBJ2-7

CDR3nt: TGTGCCAGCAGCTCCATAGCGGGGGGGACCTACGAGCAGTACTTC
CDR3aa: CASSSIAGGTYEQYF
abundance: -
d_gene: TRBD2
v_gene: TRBV11-2
j_gene: TRBJ2-7

CDR3nt: TGTGCCAGCAGGGCCATAGGGGCCAGCAATCAGCCCCAGCATTTT
CDR3aa: CASRAIGASNQPQHF
abundance: -
d_gene: -
v_gene: TRBV6-6
j_gene: TRBJ1-5

CDR3nt: TGTGCCAGCAGCTCATACAGGGGCGGCGAGCAGTACTTC
CDR3aa: CASSSYRGGEQYF
abundance: -
d_gene: TRBD1
v_gene: TRBV7-2
j_gene: TRBJ2-7

CDR3nt: TGTGCCAGCAGTGAATCCGGGAGATCTGGCAATGAGCAGTTCTTC
CDR3aa: CASSESGRSGNEQFF
abundance: -
d_gene: -
v_gene: TRBV2
j_gene: TRBJ2-1

CDR3nt: TGTGCCAGCAGTTTATCGGGGGGGGACGAGCAGTACTTC
CDR3aa: CASSLSGGDEQYF
abundance: -
d_gene: TRBD2
v_gene: TRBV28
j_gene: TRBJ2-7

CDR3nt: TGTGCCAGCAGCGGAGCGACTAGCACAGATACGCAGTATTTT
CDR3aa: CASSGATSTDTQYF
abundance: -
d_gene: -
v_gene: TRBV9
j_gene: TRBJ2-3

CDR3nt: TGTGCCAGCAGTTTGACCAGGTTGAACTATGGCTACACCTTC
CDR3aa: CASSLTRLNYGYTF
abundance: once
d_gene: -
v_gene: TRBV27
j_gene: TRBJ1-2

CDR3nt: TGTGCCAGCTCACCGATGTCGCAGGGTGGGGACATTCAGTACTTC
CDR3aa: CASSPMSQGGDIQYF
abundance: -
d_gene: -
v_gene: TRBV18
j_gene: TRBJ2-4

CDR3nt: TGCAGCGTTGGTGACTATACTAGCGCGAACACCGGGGAGCTGTTTTTT
CDR3aa: CSVGDYTSANTGELFF
abundance: -
d_gene: TRBD2
v_gene: TRBV29-1
j_gene: TRBJ2-2